The present T cell receptor beta chain was sequenced within a study of response to subunit inactivated influenza vaccine listed by TCRdb under 2018. A note on the overall study: Deep quantitative profiling of the T cell receptor repertoire was used in the study to follow responses to a trivalent subunit inactivated influenza vaccine. Summary of the overall study and its limitations: According to the authors, only a limited number of new T cells may be recruited by each seasonal influenza vaccination.

Library construction relied on RT-PCR. The sequencing machine was an Illumina HiSeq 2500. TCRdb applied fastp at Q25 and MiXCR to the public reads, then kept only in-frame beta chains. Rows are combined by CDR3 protein, so each entry shows the most common genes and DNA. This sample holds more than 700,000 distinct CDR3 sequences; 20% to 25% were observed only once. 10% of the sample is in the top ten clones. V has 5 bases trimmed and J has 6 bases trimmed; junction bases matching no gene number 5. Spanning cysteine to phenylalanine, the CDR3 consists of 15 amino acids. Left in the record is the CDR3 DNA by itself, 45 bases read in frame from the first base. From the germline V gene, CDR1 is MGHRA and CDR2 is YSYEKL. As regards this clonotype: What antigen it recognizes has not been identified. No clone much larger than this one lies a single base away; base qualities are absent.

The V and J segments used are TRBV4-1 and TRBJ1-4; the central 11 bases match TRBD1. This sample comprised PBMCs from blood, obtained about 5 days after vaccination. The sequence derives from a man over 45 who received an inactivated influenza vaccine. Donor details come from another sample of the same person, matched by shared clones. The sequenced DNA is TGCGCCAGCAGCACTGGACAGGGGGCGTATGAAAAACTGTTTTTT. Translation gives CASSTGQGAYEKLFF.